What follows are 29 T cell receptor beta chains derived from one specimen sequenced in a study of blood T cell repertoires in COVID-19 (dated by TCRdb to 2020 to 2022). Receptors were amplified or captured by the immunoSEQ multiplex PCR assay. TCRdb limited this immuneACCESS table to in-frame rearrangements with V and J called. A share of clones is missing; checked studies link under half to unresolved V genes, and the rest is unexplained. A total of some 300,000 clones appear in this sample, around 88% of them only once. In total, the top ten clones hold around 14% of the sample. Sample: peripheral blood. These TCRs come from a woman aged 70-85 years with COVID-19, enrolled during active disease.

This chain uses TRBV24-1 with TRBJ2-5; D is undetermined. This CDR3 comprises 12 residues. The germline V gene encodes CDR1 KGHDR and CDR2 SFDVKD. CDR3 nucleotides: TGTACACCCGATGGCTCTCAAGAGACCCAGTACTTC. Translated, it gives CTPDGSQETQYF.

The sample holds a few counts of this clone. The V call is TRBV6-2 or TRBV6-3, the J call TRBJ2-1, with 7 bases fitting TRBD2. The CDR3 extends over 17 amino acids. Germline V lookup: CDR1 MNHEY, CDR2 SVGEGT. With 0 bases clipped from V and 4 bases from J, the junction kept 9 bases outside the gene matches. Written as DNA, the CDR3 is TGTGCCAGCAGTTACTCCCCTCCAAGCGGGGTTTACAATGAGCAGTTCTTC. This translates into CASSYSPPSGVYNEQFF.

The J gene is TRBJ2-7, the V gene TRBV4-1, with 13 bases identical to TRBD2. The CDR3 is 17 amino acids. Germline CDR1 is MGHRA and CDR2 is YSYEKL. The J segment lost 3 bases and the V segment lost 0 bases, leaving 5 bases of the junction unmatched. CDR3 loop: CASSQDTSGGASYEQYF. The DNA of the CDR3 is TGCGCCAGCAGCCAAGACACTAGCGGGGGGGCAAGCTACGAGCAGTACTTC.

The chain couples TRBV30 to TRBJ2-5, with TRBD2 matching over 8 bases. Germline trimming cut 2 bases from V and 6 bases from J; bases unmatched to any gene: 2. Germline assignment: CDR1 GTSNPN and CDR2 SVGIG (reference sequence). This CDR3 region has 12 residues. Here the CDR3 reads CAWSSGGKTQYF. CDR3 in DNA: TGTGCCTGGAGTAGCGGGGGTAAGACCCAGTACTTC.

The V gene is TRBV6-1, the J gene TRBJ1-1; D perhaps matches TRBD1 (5 bases). CDR1 and CDR2 from the germline V gene are MNHNS and SASEGT. The CDR3 has 13 residues. The V and J ends lost 6 bases and 4 bases respectively, with 12 bases between them. This chain's CDR3 is CASSPTVPTEAFF. In DNA form, the CDR3 reads TGTGCCAGCAGCCCGACAGTCCCCACTGAAGCTTTCTTT.

The chain recombines TRBV6-5 with TRBJ2-4; TRBD1 matches at 7 bases. From germline, CDR1 is MNHEY and CDR2 SVGAGI. V lost 7 bases, J lost 7 bases, and 4 bases stayed unmatched. The CDR3 totals 12 residues. This chain's CDR3 is CASNRQGNIQYF. CDR3 nucleotide sequence: TGTGCCAGCAACAGACAGGGCAACATTCAGTACTTC.

The CDR3 DNA reads as TGTGCCAGCAGCCGTGGGCGGGGGGTCTACAATGAGCAGTTCTTC. Translating it yields CASSRGRGVYNEQFF. The V call is TRBV7-2, the J call TRBJ2-1; 8 bases map to TRBD2. This CDR3 comprises 15 residues. The junction had 6 bases not matched to a gene; V was cut back by 5 bases and J by 3 bases. Germline V lookup: CDR1 SGHTA, CDR2 FQGNSA. The whole variable domain, remainder taken from reference TRBV7-2 and TRBJ2-1, is GAGVSQSPSNKVTEKGKDVELRCDPISGHTALYWYRQSLGQGLEFLIYFQGNSAPDKSGLPSDRFSAERTGGSVSTLTIQRTQQEDSAVYLCASSRGRGVYNEQFFGPGTRLTVL.

CDR3 DNA sequence: TGCGCCAGCAGCGTCCTAGGGGTTAATATGAACACTGAAGCTTTCTTT. Its protein is CASSVLGVNMNTEAFF. The V and J genes are TRBV5-1 and TRBJ1-1; a possible D gene is TRBD1 (5 bases). CDR1 and CDR2 (germline): SGHRS, YFSETQ. This CDR3 is 16 amino acids long. V was shortened by 4 bases and J by 0 bases, with 16 bases between the two germline ends.

The gene calls are TRBV28 and TRBJ2-7; 10 bases match TRBD1. The CDR3 has 15 amino acids. CDR1 is MDHEN and CDR2 is SYDVKM in the germline V gene. Trimming at V came to 6 bases and at J to 2 bases, leaving 7 bases not matched to a gene. DNA for the CDR3: TGTGCCAGCAGACCTAGGGGGACAGGGGCCTACGAGCAGTACTTC. Its translation is CASRPRGTGAYEQYF.

CDR3 nucleotides: TGTGCCAGCAGCAGAGATCCCGGGACAGGCGGCTACGAGCAGTACTTC. Translated: CASSRDPGTGGYEQYF. This chain links TRBV27 with TRBJ2-7; TRBD1 agrees at 8 bases. J gave up 3 bases and V 6 bases, and 13 bases lay outside the gene matches. CDR3 length: 16 residues. Germline V gene lookup returns CDR1 MNHEY and CDR2 SMNVEV (reference sequence).

The rearrangement joins TRBV18 to TRBJ1-1, with 8 bases aligning to TRBD1. After removal of 0 bases from V and 8 bases from J, the junction contained 11 bases not matched to a gene. The CDR3 loop spans 16 amino acids. Germline CDR1 KGHSH, CDR2 LQKENI. The CDR3: CASSPPRTGRFGEAFF. In nucleotides, the CDR3 is TGTGCCAGCTCACCACCGCGGACAGGGCGTTTTGGGGAAGCTTTCTTT.

This chain links TRBV30 with TRBJ2-3; no clear D gene. Germline CDR1 is GTSNPN and CDR2 is SVGIG (reference sequence). Trimming stripped 2 bases from V and 4 bases from J, with 13 bases between. CDR3 length: 14 amino acids. CDR3 region: CAWSHGSAADTQYF. As DNA, the CDR3 is TGTGCCTGGAGTCATGGGTCGGCGGCAGATACGCAGTATTTT.

This clone was seen a handful of times. The CDR3 nucleotides read TGCGCCAGCAGACCTCACCTTAGCGGGGGGGCCGACGGAAACATTCAGTACTTC. This codes for CASRPHLSGGADGNIQYF. The chain uses TRBV5-1 and TRBJ2-4; 11 nucleotides agree with TRBD2. The CDR3 runs 18 residues. CDR1 and CDR2 from the germline V gene are SGHRS and YFSETQ. The junction had 16 bases not matched to a gene; V was cut back by 5 bases and J by 6 bases.

This chain connects TRBV29-1 to TRBJ1-3, with D maybe TRBD1 (5 bases). The length of the CDR3 is 15 residues. The germline gives CDR1 SQVTM, CDR2 ANQGSEA. Trimming left V 8 bases short and J 2 bases short, with 19 bases between. Here the CDR3 reads CSPRDACVPGNTIYF. In DNA form, the CDR3 reads TGCAGCCCGCGGGACGCATGCGTACCTGGAAACACCATATATTTT.

This chain links TRBV5-1 with TRBJ2-1, with 10 nucleotides matching TRBD2. CDR1 is SGHRS and CDR2 is YFSETQ in the germline V gene. There are 15 residues in the CDR3. The junction had 14 bases not matched to a gene; V was cut back by 8 bases and J by 9 bases. CDR3 in amino acids: CASTSAGGFSFEQFF. CDR3 nucleotide sequence: TGCGCCAGTACTTCAGCGGGGGGGTTCAGCTTTGAGCAGTTCTTC.

The chain recombines TRBV28 with TRBJ2-1, with TRBD1 identical over 8 bases. Trimming removed 2 bases from V and 13 bases from J; junction bases left unmatched: 10. The CDR3 covers 14 residues. Germline V CDR1 and CDR2: MDHEN, SYDVKM. The DNA of the CDR3 is TGTGCCAGCAGTTTAGCGCTTATGGGACAGGAACAGTTCTTC. Protein: CASSLALMGQEQFF.

In this sample, this clone turned up once. The rearrangement uses TRBV27 and TRBJ2-3; tentatively, D is TRBD2 (7 bases). The V gene's germline CDR1 is MNHEY and CDR2 SMNVEV (reference sequence). V gave up 2 bases and J gave up 6 bases, with 12 bases separating them. The CDR3 length is 14 residues. The chain's CDR3 is CASSLGGAGDTQYF. As DNA, the CDR3 is TGTGCCAGCAGTTTAGGGGGGGCGGGGGATACGCAGTATTTT.

V gene TRBV6-4 combines with J gene TRBJ2-5; tentatively, D is TRBD1 (6 bases). This CDR3 has 14 residues. Germline lookup yields CDR1 MRHNA and CDR2 SNTAGT. V was trimmed by 2 bases and J by 5 bases, leaving 12 bases between them. CDR3 residues: CASSDEAGAETQYF. The CDR3, as DNA: TGTGCCAGCAGTGACGAAGCAGGGGCCGAGACCCAGTACTTC.

This clone was seen more than once but under ten times. The V gene is TRBV11-2, the J gene TRBJ2-7; the D is unclear. CDR3 length: 11 amino acids. In germline, CDR1 is SGHAT, CDR2 FQNNGV. Trimming took off 8 bases at V and 3 bases at J, with 8 bases between the two ends. The chain's CDR3 is CASSQVYEQYF. The DNA of the CDR3 is TGTGCCAGCTCTCAGGTCTACGAGCAGTACTTC.

This CDR3 reads CASSFHTDYGYTF. The CDR3 DNA sequence: TGCGCCAGCAGCTTTCATACAGACTATGGCTACACCTTC. This rearrangement joins TRBV5-1 to TRBJ1-2; D is unclear. CDR3 length: 13 residues. Germline V gene lookup returns CDR1 SGHRS and CDR2 YFSETQ. V shed 2 bases and J shed 3 bases, with 8 bases lying between them.

This clone came up once. CDR3 in amino acids: CASSSDREGTEAFF. The CDR3 nucleotides read TGTGCCAGCAGCTCGGACAGGGAGGGCACTGAAGCTTTCTTT. The chain couples TRBV6-5 to TRBJ1-1, with 8 bases matching TRBD1. The ends lost 6 bases at V and 4 bases at J; junction bases unmatched: 7. Per germline, CDR1 MNHEY and CDR2 SVGAGI. The CDR3 loop spans 14 amino acids.

The V call is TRBV11-2, the J call TRBJ2-1, with D uncertain. This CDR3 contains 15 residues. Trimming pared 0 bases from V and 0 bases from J, leaving 6 bases between. Per germline, CDR1 SGHAT and CDR2 FQNNGV. The CDR3 DNA follows: TGTGCCAGCAGCTTAGACCATAGCTCCTACAATGAGCAGTTCTTC. Residues: CASSLDHSSYNEQFF.

The V call is TRBV5-1, the J call TRBJ2-1; TRBD1 is a possible D gene (8 bases). The CDR3 spans 15 residues. From germline, CDR1 is SGHRS and CDR2 YFSETQ. V was pared by 3 bases and J by 7 bases, with 17 bases between. The CDR3 sequence: CASSSGQGGANEQFF. CDR3 DNA sequence: TGCGCCAGCAGCTCCGGACAGGGAGGGGCGAATGAGCAGTTCTTC.

The chain employs TRBV24-1 and TRBJ1-2; 10 positions agree with TRBD1. The CDR3 extends over 16 amino acids. Looked up from germline, CDR1 is KGHDR and CDR2 is SFDVKD. The ends lost 4 bases at V and 3 bases at J; junction bases unmatched: 7. The CDR3 loop reads CATSDPRDRGDYGYTF. CDR3 in DNA: TGTGCCACCAGTGACCCCCGGGACAGGGGAGACTATGGCTACACCTTC.

CDR3 sequence reads: CAWSMFAGGDGYTF. DNA of the CDR3: TGTGCCTGGAGTATGTTTGCGGGGGGAGATGGCTACACCTTC. The chain uses TRBV30 and TRBJ1-2, with D possibly TRBD1 on 5 matching bases. Per the germline V gene, CDR1 is GTSNPN and CDR2 is SVGIG (reference sequence). Trimming took off 2 bases at V and 6 bases at J, with 16 bases between the two ends. This CDR3 is built from 14 residues.

This rearrangement joins TRBV7-7 to TRBJ2-2; D is possibly TRBD2 (7 bases). The CDR3 extends over 18 amino acids. The germline V gene encodes CDR1 SSHAT and CDR2 FNYEAQ (reference sequence). V was pared by 5 bases and J by 4 bases, with 23 bases between. This CDR3 reads CASSPTGGGGGVTGELFF. The CDR3 nucleotides are TGTGCCAGCAGCCCCACCGGAGGCGGGGGCGGTGTCACCGGGGAGCTGTTTTTT.

V is TRBV10-2 and J is TRBJ1-3, with D maybe TRBD1 (6 bases). Germline lookup yields CDR1 WSHSY and CDR2 SAAADI. Trimming removed 10 bases at V and 2 bases at J, with 12 bases between. CDR3 size: 13 residues. CDR3 coding DNA: TGCGCCACCATAGGGGGACCTGGAAACACCATATATTTT. This encodes CATIGGPGNTIYF.

The chain uses TRBV23-1 and TRBJ2-7; tentative D call: TRBD1 (7 bases). TRBV23-1 falls under the ORF class, with uncertain function. The CDR3 runs to 16 residues. V dropped 2 bases and J dropped 2 bases, with 16 bases sitting between them. CDR3 sequence: CASSQGGSGTAYEQYF. The CDR3 region has the DNA TGCGCCAGCAGTCAAGGGGGGTCCGGGACAGCCTACGAGCAGTACTTC.

The chain has TRBV4-1 and TRBJ2-7; the match to TRBD2 covers 9 bases. Germline trimming cut 3 bases from V and 0 bases from J; bases unmatched to any gene: 15. This CDR3 is built from 19 residues. Germline CDR1 and CDR2: MGHRA and YSYEKL. DNA of the CDR3: TGCGCCAGCAGCCATGAGGCGGGTGGCGGGGGGGTTCCCTCCTACGAGCAGTACTTC. Translation gives CASSHEAGGGGVPSYEQYF.